This TCR beta chain comes out of a study of T cell responses to AZD1222 COVID-19 vaccine. This clone was picked up one time. The V and J ends lost 2 bases and 8 bases respectively, with 12 bases between them. Looked up from germline, CDR1 is SGHTA and CDR2 is FQGTGA. The CDR3 is made up of 13 amino acids. Measured with immunoSEQ multiplex PCR; TCRdb has only the in-frame clones, and not every one. The sample shows about 120,000 clones, roughly nine tenths of them seen only once. The TCR was taken from an adult who received the AZD1222 COVID-19 vaccine. This chain joins TRBV7-3 and TRBJ1-1; D remains ambiguous. The sample was peripheral blood, taken 28 days after the second AZD1222 dose. This CDR3 reads CASSLGEGLEAFF. The CDR3 bases are TGTGCCAGCAGCTTAGGAGAGGGTCTCGAAGCTTTCTTT.